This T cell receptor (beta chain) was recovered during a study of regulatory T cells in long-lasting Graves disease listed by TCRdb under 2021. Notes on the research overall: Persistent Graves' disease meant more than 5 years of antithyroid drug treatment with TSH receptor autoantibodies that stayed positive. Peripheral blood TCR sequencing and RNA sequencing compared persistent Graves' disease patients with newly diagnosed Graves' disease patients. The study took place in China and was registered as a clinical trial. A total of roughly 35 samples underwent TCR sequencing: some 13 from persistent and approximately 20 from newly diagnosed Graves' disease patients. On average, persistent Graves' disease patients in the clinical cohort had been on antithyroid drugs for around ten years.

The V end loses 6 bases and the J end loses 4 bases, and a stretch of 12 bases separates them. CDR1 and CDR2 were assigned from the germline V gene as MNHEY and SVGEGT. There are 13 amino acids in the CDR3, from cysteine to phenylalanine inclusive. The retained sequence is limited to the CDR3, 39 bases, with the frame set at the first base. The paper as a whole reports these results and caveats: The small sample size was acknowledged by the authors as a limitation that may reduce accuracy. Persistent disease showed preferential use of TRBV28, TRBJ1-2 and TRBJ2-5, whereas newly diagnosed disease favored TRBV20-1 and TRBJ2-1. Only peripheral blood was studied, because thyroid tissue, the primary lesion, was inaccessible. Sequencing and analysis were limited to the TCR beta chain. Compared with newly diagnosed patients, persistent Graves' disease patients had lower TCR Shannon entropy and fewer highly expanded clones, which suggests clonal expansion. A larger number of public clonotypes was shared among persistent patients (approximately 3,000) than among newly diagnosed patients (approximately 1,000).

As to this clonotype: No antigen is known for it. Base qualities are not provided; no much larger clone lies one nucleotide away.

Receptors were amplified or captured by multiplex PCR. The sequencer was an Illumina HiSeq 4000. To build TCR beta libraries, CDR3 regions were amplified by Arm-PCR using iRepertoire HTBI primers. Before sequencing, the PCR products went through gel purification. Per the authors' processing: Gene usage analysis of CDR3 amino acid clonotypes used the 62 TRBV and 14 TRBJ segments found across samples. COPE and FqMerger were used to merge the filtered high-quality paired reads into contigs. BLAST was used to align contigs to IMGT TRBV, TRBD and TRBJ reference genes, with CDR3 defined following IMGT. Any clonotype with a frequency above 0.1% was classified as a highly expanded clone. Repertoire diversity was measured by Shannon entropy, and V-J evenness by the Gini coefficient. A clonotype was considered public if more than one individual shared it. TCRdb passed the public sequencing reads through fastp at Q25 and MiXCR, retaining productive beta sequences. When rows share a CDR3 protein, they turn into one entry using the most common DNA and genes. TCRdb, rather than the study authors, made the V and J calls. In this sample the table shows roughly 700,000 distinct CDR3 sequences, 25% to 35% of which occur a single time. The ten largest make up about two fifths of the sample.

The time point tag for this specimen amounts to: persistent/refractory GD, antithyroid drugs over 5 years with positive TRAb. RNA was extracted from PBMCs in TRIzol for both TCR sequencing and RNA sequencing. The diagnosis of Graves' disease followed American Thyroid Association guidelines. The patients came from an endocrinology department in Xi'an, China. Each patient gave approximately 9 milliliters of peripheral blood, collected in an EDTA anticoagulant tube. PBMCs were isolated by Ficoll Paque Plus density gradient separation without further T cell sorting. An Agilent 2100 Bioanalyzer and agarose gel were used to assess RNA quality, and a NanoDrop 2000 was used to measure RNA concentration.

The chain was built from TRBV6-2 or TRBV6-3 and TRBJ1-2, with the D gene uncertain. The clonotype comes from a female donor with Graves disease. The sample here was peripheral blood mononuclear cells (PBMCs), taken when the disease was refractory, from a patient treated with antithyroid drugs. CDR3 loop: CASRRTETYGYTF. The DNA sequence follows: TGTGCCAGCAGGAGGACGGAGACCTATGGCTACACCTTC.